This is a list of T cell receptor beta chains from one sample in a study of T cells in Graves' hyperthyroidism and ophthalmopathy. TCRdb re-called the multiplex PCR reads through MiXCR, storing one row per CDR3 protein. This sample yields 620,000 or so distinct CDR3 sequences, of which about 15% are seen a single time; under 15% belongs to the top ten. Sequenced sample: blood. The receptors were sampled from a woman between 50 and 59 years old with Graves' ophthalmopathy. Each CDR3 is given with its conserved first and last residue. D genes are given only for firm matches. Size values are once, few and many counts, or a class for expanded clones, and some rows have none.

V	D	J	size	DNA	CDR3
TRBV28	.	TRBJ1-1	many	TGTGCCAGTGGGAGAGGTTGGGGGAACACTGAAGCTTTCTTT	CASGRGWGNTEAFF
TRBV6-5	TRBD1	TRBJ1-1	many	TGTGCCAGCAGTTACTCAGGACAGGGAAACACTGAAGCTTTCTTT	CASSYSGQGNTEAFF
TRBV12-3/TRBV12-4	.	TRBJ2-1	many	TGTGCCAGCAGTTTAGCGGGAGGTATCCGCAATGAGCAGTTCTTC	CASSLAGGIRNEQFF
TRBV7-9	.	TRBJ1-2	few	TGTGCCAGCAGCTTAGTGGGGGGGTCGATCTATGGCTACACCTTC	CASSLVGGSIYGYTF
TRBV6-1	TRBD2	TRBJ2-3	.	TGTGCCAGCAGTACACTAGCGGGAGTCATAGATACGCAGTATTTT	CASSTLAGVIDTQYF
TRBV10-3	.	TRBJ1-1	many	TGTGCCATCAGGGGGGGGACGGCGCTCACTGAAGCTTTCTTT	CAIRGGTALTEAFF
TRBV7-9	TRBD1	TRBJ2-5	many	TGTGCCAGCAGCGACAGGGACGGCGATATCCAAGAGACCCAGTACTTC	CASSDRDGDIQETQYF
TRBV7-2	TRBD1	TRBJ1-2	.	TGTGCCAGCAGCCTACGACAGGGGAATGGCTACACCTTC	CASSLRQGNGYTF
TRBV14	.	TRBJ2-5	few	TGTGCCAGCAGCCAAGCTTTGGGGGCCGCCATAGAAGAGACCCAGTACTTC	CASSQALGAAIEETQYF
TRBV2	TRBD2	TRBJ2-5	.	TGTGCCAGCAGGCCTAGACTAGCGGGAGGCACTCAAGAGACCCAGTACTTC	CASRPRLAGGTQETQYF
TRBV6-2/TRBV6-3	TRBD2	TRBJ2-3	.	TGTGCCAGCAGGAAGGGACTAAACACAGATACGCAGTATTTT	CASRKGLNTDTQYF
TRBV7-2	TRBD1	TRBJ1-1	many	TGTGCCAGCAGACGAAGGGACAGTAACATGAACACTGAAGCTTTCTTT	CASRRRDSNMNTEAFF
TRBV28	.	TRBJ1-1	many	TGTGCCAGCCTTCGAGATGCAACAGCGAACACTGAAGCTTTCTTT	CASLRDATANTEAFF
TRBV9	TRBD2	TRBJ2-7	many	TGTGCCAGCAGCGTTGCGACTAGCGGGGTTTACGAGCAGTACTTC	CASSVATSGVYEQYF
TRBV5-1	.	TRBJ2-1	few	TGCGCCAGCAGCTTGGCCGATTCGCAAGAGCAGTTCTTC	CASSLADSQEQFF
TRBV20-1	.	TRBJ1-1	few	TGCAGTGCTAGGGGTTTAAAGCTTGGTGAAGCTTTCTTT	CSARGLKLGEAFF
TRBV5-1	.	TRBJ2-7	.	TGCGCCAGCAGCTTGGAATGCGAGCAGTACTTC	CASSLECEQYF
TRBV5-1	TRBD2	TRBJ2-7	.	TGCGCCAGCAGCAGCACTAGCGGGAGCGCCTACGAGCAGTACTTC	CASSSTSGSAYEQYF
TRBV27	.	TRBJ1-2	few	TGTGCCAGCAGTTTCGGAGGGGGAGGCTATGGCTACACCTTC	CASSFGGGGYGYTF
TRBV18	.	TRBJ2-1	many	TGTGCCAGCTCACCACAGGGCCGTGCAGCAAATGAGCAGTTCTTC	CASSPQGRAANEQFF
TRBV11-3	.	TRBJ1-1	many	TGTGCCAGCAGCTTCGGCTTGTTCGGGGGAACTGAAGCTTTCTTT	CASSFGLFGGTEAFF
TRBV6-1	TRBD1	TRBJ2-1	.	TGTGCCAGCAGTTACCGTCAGGGGGTGTTCAATGAGCAGTTCTTC	CASSYRQGVFNEQFF
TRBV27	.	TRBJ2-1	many	TGTGCCAGCAGTCTAGATAGCGGCATATCGTACAATGAGCAGTTCTTC	CASSLDSGISYNEQFF
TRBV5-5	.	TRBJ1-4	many	TGTGCCAGCAGCGAACCGGGACGGAATAATGAAAAACTGTTTTTT	CASSEPGRNNEKLFF
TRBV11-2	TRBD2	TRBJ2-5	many	TGTGCCAGCAGCTTAGTAACTAGCGCTACCAGAGAGACCCAGTACTTC	CASSLVTSATRETQYF
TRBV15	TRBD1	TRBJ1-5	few	TGTGCCACCAGCAGGTACAGGGGCGATAATCAGCCCCAGCATTTT	CATSRYRGDNQPQHF
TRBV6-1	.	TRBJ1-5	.	TGTGCCAGCAGCCCCCACCGGACGAGAAAAAATAATAGCAATCAGCCCCAGCATTTT	CASSPHRTRKNNSNQPQHF